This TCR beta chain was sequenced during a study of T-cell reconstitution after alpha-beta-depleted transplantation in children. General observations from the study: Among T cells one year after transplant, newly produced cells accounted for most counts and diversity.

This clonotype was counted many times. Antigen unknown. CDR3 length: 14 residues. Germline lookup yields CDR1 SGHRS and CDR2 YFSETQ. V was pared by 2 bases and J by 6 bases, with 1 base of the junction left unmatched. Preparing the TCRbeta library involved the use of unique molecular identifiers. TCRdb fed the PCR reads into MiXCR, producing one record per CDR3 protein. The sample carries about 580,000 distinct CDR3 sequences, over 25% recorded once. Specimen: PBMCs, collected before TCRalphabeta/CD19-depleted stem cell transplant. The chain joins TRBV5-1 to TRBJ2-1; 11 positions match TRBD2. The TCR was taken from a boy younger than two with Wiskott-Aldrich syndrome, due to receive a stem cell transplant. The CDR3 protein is CASSLLAGANEQFF. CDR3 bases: TGCGCCAGCAGCTTACTAGCGGGAGCCAATGAGCAGTTCTTC.